This TCR beta chain was obtained from a study of T-cell memory formation after mild COVID-19. Study in general: The study found TCR clusters largely donor specific. General observations from the study: The main location of contracting CD4+ clones was CM and EM, and that of contracting CD8+ clones was EMRA.

Employing constant-segment primers, 5'RACE generated TCR alpha and TCR beta cDNA libraries bearing sample barcodes and UMIs. Each CDR3 protein is one row after TCRdb ran MiXCR on the 5' RACE reads. The sample contains 550,000 to 700,000 distinct CDR3 sequences, about a sixth of which appear only once. The CDR3 covers 15 residues. The V end was cut by 3 bases, the J end by 0 bases, with 11 bases between. Germline CDR1 reads SGHAT; CDR2 reads FQDESV (reference sequence). Worth noting for this clonotype: Its antigen is unknown.

The chain employs TRBV11-1 and TRBJ1-1, with no clear D. Material: PBMCs or a T cell subset sorted from them (not recorded which). This TCR was sampled from an adult woman who had mild COVID-19 (a few samples of this study predate the infection). Cell type and time point are not known. CDR3 nucleotides: TGTGCCAGCAGCTTCTCACGGGCCGTGAACACTGAAGCTTTCTTT. Translating gives CASSFSRAVNTEAFF.